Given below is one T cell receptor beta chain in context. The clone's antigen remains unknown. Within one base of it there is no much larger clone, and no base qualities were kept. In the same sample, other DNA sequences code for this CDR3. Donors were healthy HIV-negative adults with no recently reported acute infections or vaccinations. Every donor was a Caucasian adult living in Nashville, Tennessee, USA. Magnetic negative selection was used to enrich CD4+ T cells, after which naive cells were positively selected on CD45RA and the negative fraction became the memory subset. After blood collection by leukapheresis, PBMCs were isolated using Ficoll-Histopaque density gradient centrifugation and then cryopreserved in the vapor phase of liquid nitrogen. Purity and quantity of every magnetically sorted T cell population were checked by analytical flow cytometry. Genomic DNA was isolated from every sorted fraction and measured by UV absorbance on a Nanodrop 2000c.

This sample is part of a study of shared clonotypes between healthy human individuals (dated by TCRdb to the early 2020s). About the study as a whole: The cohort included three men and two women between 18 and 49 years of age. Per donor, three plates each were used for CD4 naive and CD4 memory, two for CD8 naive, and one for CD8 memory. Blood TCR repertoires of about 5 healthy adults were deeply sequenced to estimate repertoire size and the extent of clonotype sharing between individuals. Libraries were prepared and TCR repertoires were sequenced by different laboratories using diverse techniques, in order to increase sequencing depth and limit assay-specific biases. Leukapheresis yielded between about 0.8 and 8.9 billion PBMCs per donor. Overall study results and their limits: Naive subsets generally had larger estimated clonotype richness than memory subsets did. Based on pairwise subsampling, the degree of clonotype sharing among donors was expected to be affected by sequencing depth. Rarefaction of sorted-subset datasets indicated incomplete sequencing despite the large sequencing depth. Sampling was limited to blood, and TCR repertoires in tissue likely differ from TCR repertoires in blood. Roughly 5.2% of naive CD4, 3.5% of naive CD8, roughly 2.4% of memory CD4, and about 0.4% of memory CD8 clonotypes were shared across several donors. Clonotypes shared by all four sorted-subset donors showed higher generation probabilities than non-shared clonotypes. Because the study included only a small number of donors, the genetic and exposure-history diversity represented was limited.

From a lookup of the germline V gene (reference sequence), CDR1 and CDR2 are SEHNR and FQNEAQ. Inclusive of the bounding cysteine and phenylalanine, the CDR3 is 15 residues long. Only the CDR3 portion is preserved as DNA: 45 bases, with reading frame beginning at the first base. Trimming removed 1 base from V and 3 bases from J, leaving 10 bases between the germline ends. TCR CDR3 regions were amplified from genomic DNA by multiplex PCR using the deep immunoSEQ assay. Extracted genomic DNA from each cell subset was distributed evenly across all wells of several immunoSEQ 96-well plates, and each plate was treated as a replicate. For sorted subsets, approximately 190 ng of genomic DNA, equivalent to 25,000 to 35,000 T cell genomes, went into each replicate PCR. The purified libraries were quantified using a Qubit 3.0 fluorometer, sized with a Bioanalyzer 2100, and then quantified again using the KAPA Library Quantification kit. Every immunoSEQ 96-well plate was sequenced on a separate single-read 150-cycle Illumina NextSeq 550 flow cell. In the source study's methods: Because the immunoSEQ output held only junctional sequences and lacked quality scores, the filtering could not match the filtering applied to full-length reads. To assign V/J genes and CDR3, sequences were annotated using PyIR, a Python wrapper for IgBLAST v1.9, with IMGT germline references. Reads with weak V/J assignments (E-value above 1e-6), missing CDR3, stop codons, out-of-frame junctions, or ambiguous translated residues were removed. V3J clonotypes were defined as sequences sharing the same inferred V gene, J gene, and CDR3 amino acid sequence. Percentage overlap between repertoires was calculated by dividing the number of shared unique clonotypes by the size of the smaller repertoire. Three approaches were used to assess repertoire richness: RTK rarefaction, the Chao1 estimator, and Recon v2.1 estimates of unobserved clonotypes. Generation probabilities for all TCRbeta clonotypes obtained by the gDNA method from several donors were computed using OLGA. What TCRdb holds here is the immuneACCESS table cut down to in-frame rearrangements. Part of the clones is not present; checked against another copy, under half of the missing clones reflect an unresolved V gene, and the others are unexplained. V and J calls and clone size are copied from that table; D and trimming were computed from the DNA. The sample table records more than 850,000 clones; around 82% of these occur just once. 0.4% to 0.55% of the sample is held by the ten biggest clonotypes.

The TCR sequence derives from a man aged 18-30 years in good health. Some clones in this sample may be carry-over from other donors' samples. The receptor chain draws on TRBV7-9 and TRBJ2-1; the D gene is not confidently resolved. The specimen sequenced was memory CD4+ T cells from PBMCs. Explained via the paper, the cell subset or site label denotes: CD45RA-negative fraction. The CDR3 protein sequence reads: CASSLGTSGYNEQFF. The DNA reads TGTGCCAGCAGCTTAGGGACCTCAGGCTACAATGAGCAGTTCTTC.